Sequencing of this T cell receptor (beta chain) was carried out in a study of identical twins. The germline gives CDR1 MNHEY, CDR2 SVGEGT. The CDR3 sequence is 17 residues long. V was clipped by 2 bases and J by 0 bases, with 11 bases between them. Unique molecular identifiers were present on the cDNA, which also gained a universal primer site by template switching. TCRdb itself ran the 5' RACE reads through MiXCR, one entry per CDR3 protein. The sample consists of about 250,000 distinct CDR3 sequences, about 8.3% of them appearing once. The sample holds a few counts of this clonotype. The antigen is not known. Broader study findings: Models underpredicted monozygotic twin sharing of out-of-frame TCR alpha. In beta out-of-frame sequences, the excess sharing between twins was weaker.

These records were also assigned to another study, of yellow fever vaccine responses in identical twins.

The sequencing input was CD8+ T cells sorted from blood. The sequence was obtained from a woman in her late teens or twenties in good health. The V and J genes are TRBV6-2 or TRBV6-3 and TRBJ2-6; D is uncertain. The CDR3 coding sequence is TGTGCCAGCAGTTACCTTTTCAGTAGCTCTGGGGCCAACGTCCTGACTTTC. It codes for CASSYLFSSSGANVLTF.